The subject of this entry is one T cell receptor beta chain. Its antigen is unknown. Naive CD8 cells lacked CD45RO, underwent positive selection for CCR7 and left out terminally differentiated effector memory CD45RA+ cells. The data stem from a study of shared clonotypes between healthy human individuals. Whole-study context: CD4 naive cells filled three plates per donor, CD4 memory three, CD8 naive two and CD8 memory one. Study-level findings and limits: Non-shared clonotypes displayed generation probabilities falling below those of clonotypes present in all four donors. Rarefaction analysis demonstrated incomplete sorted-subset sequencing notwithstanding large depth.

Each PCR replicate from the sorted subsets contained about 200 ng DNA, which is 30,000 or so T cell genomes. Clones were read by immunoSEQ multiplex PCR, and TCRdb kept only the in-frame ones, dropping some. Among around 2.1 million clones listed, about 93% were seen once. From germline, CDR1 is LNHNV and CDR2 YYDKDF (reference sequence). V dropped 5 bases and J dropped 6 bases, with 14 bases sitting between them. This CDR3 region has 14 residues. The source material was naive CD8+ T cells from PBMCs. This chain connects TRBV15 to TRBJ1-5; tentatively, D is TRBD1 (6 bases). This receptor was obtained from a man aged 18-30 years in good health. Some clones in this sample may be carry-over from other donors' samples. CDR3 nucleotides: TGTGCCACCAGCGCAGCAGGGGCGGTTCAGCCCCAGCATTTT. Amino acids: CATSAAGAVQPQHF. Combining the CDR3 with reference TRBV15 and TRBJ1-5 gives the whole variable domain DAMVIQNPRYQVTQFGKPVTLSCSQTLNHNVMYWYQQKSSQAPKLLFHYYDKDFNNEADTPDNFQSRRPNTSFCFLDIRSPGLGDTAMYLCATSAAGAVQPQHFGDGTRLSIL.